The 30 T cell receptor beta chains reported below all come from one sample, sequenced in a study of T cells after yellow fever vaccination. TCRdb fed the 5' RACE reads into MiXCR, producing one record per CDR3 protein. The table includes about 360,000 distinct CDR3 sequences, under 7.5% detected once. The starting material was PBMCs, obtained 5 days after the yellow fever booster vaccination. These receptors came from a man younger than 45 who received the YFV17D yellow fever vaccine.

This clonotype was detected only a few times. The chain employs TRBV12-3 or TRBV12-4 and TRBJ1-2; 7 bases align to TRBD1. The CDR3 covers 14 residues. Germline trimming cut 5 bases from V and 4 bases from J; bases unmatched to any gene: 7. This CDR3 reads CASSPRTGSYGYTF. The CDR3 nucleotides are TGTGCCAGCAGTCCGAGGACAGGCTCCTATGGCTACACCTTC.

This clonotype occurred a few times. The chain has TRBV5-1 and TRBJ2-1, with D perhaps matching TRBD1 (5 bases). The CDR3 has 14 residues. Germline CDR1 is SGHRS and CDR2 is YFSETQ. V was pared by 0 bases and J by 4 bases, with 8 bases between. CDR3 sequence: CASSLDRQYNEQFF. CDR3 nucleotide sequence: TGCGCCAGCAGCTTGGACAGGCAGTACAATGAGCAGTTCTTC.

This chain connects TRBV14 to TRBJ1-1; D is unresolved. V lost 2 bases and J lost 7, with 14 bases in between. Germline V lookup: CDR1 SGHDN, CDR2 FVKESK. This CDR3 has 14 amino acids. DNA for the CDR3: TGTGCCAGCAGCCAACGGACCACCCGAGTTGAAGCTTTCTTT. This sequence encodes CASSQRTTRVEAFF.

The rearrangement links TRBV28 to TRBJ1-1, with D possibly matching TRBD1 (5 bases). Germline CDR1 is MDHEN and CDR2 is SYDVKM. The length of the CDR3 is 15 residues. The V end lost 11 bases, the J end lost 1 base, and 20 bases lay between the germline ends. For the CDR3, the DNA is TGTGCCTCCGGGACGGCAGCCGCCCCGAACACTGAAGCTTTCTTT. Its translation is CASGTAAAPNTEAFF.

The rearrangement joins TRBV15 to TRBJ1-1; 8 positions match TRBD1. Germline-derived CDR1 and CDR2 are LNHNV and YYDKDF (reference sequence). The CDR3 is 16 amino acids. The V and J ends lost 1 base and 1 base, in that order; junction bases with no gene match: 5. This chain's CDR3 is CATSRGTGGGNTEAFF. CDR3 bases: TGTGCCACCAGCAGAGGTACAGGGGGTGGGAACACTGAAGCTTTCTTT.

The chain uses TRBV29-1 and TRBJ1-2, with D unresolved. The CDR3 covers 12 residues. The V end was cut by 5 bases, the J end by 0 bases, with 7 bases between. The germline CDR1 and CDR2 sequences are SQVTM and ANQGSEA. In nucleotides, the CDR3 is TGCAGCGTTCACAGATCTAACTATGGCTACACCTTC. Its translation is CSVHRSNYGYTF.

In this sample, this clonotype turned up many times. This rearrangement joins TRBV5-1 to TRBJ2-4; TRBD1 aligns across 7 bases. The germline V gene encodes CDR1 SGHRS and CDR2 YFSETQ. Trimming removed 4 bases from V and 8 bases from J; junction bases left unmatched: 6. This CDR3 has 13 residues. The CDR3 DNA reads TGCGCCAGCAGCAAAGACAGGGAGTACATTCAGTACTTC. Translating it yields CASSKDREYIQYF.

A few counts support this clonotype. The genes are TRBV11-2 and TRBJ2-1; D gene uncertain. The ends were cut back, 3 bases at V and 7 bases at J, with 13 bases in the middle. The germline V gene encodes CDR1 SGHAT and CDR2 FQNNGV. The CDR3 covers 14 residues. CDR3 protein: CASSFRGLGNEQFF. The CDR3 DNA sequence: TGTGCCAGCAGCTTTCGTGGATTGGGTAATGAGCAGTTCTTC. Full variable domain (outside the CDR3, taken from reference TRBV11-2 and TRBJ2-1): EAGVAQSPRYKIIEKRQSVAFWCNPISGHATLYWYQQILGQGPKLLIQFQNNGVVDDSQLPKDRFSAERLKGVDSTLKIQPAKLEDSAVYLCASSFRGLGNEQFFGPGTRLTVL.

In DNA form, the CDR3 reads TGCAGGGACGATTGGCCTGGAGGGGTCATTGAAAAACTGTTTTTT. The encoded protein is CRDDWPGGVIEKLFF. The V call is TRBV20-1, the J call TRBJ1-4; D is possibly TRBD1 (5 bases). This CDR3 has 15 residues. The V gene's germline CDR1 is DFQATT and CDR2 SNEGSKA (reference sequence).

The rearrangement links TRBV14 to TRBJ2-3, with TRBD1 matching over 11 bases. The CDR3 has 16 amino acids. The J segment lost 5 bases and the V segment lost 4 bases, leaving 8 bases of the junction unmatched. Per the germline V gene, CDR1 is SGHDN and CDR2 is FVKESK. The CDR3 sequence is CASSRRSGTGGDTQYF. The CDR3 DNA is TGTGCCAGCAGCCGCCGCTCTGGGACAGGGGGAGATACGCAGTATTTT.

This clonotype was detected many times. The chain is built from TRBV7-9 and TRBJ2-1; 7 nucleotides agree with TRBD2. This CDR3 comprises 17 residues. The germline V gene has CDR1 SEHNR and CDR2 FQNEAQ (reference sequence). Unmatched junction bases numbered 14, after V lost 1 base and J lost 8 bases. The DNA for the CDR3 is TGTGCCAGCAGCTTAGGGCGCCTCGGCGGGAGATCTGATGAGCAGTTCTTC. Its translation: CASSLGRLGGRSDEQFF.

This clonotype came up a few times. The chain is built from TRBV28 and TRBJ2-7, with D possibly being TRBD1 (6 bases). Germline V CDR1 and CDR2: MDHEN, SYDVKM. The CDR3 is made up of 15 amino acids. The V gene lost 4 bases and the J gene lost 6 bases, with 19 bases spanning the gap. The DNA for the CDR3 is TGTGCCAGCAGTTGGGTCCGGAACAGGGCCTTCGAGCAGTACTTC. Protein: CASSWVRNRAFEQYF.

The sample holds a few counts of this clonotype. The gene calls are TRBV12-3 or TRBV12-4 and TRBJ1-2; tentatively, D is TRBD1 (5 bases). V was pared by 5 bases and J by 1 base, with 14 bases between. CDR3 size: 15 residues. The CDR3 loop reads CASSETAGNNYGYTF. The CDR3 coding sequence is TGTGCCAGCAGTGAGACGGCAGGGAATAACTATGGCTACACCTTC.

The table lists this clonotype with many counts. The chain carries TRBV7-9 and TRBJ1-1; no reliable D call. The CDR3 is 17 residues long. With 5 bases removed from V and 0 bases from J, the gap between germline ends came to 19 bases. Germline CDR1 is SEHNR and CDR2 is FQNEAQ (reference sequence). This CDR3 reads CASSPRRVAGMNTEAFF. CDR3 in DNA: TGTGCCAGCAGCCCTAGGAGGGTGGCGGGAATGAACACTGAAGCTTTCTTT.

The chain combines TRBV7-2 with TRBJ1-2, with D maybe TRBD1 (5 bases). The CDR3 runs 14 residues. Germline CDR1 and CDR2: SGHTA and FQGNSA. V shed 4 bases and J shed 2 bases, with 11 bases lying between them. The CDR3 DNA follows: TGTGCCAGCAGCTCCCGACAGTTCAACTATGGCTACACCTTC. Its translation is CASSSRQFNYGYTF.

In this sample, this clonotype turned up a few times. J is TRBJ2-7 and V is TRBV20-1, with TRBD1 matching over 8 bases. The CDR3 consists of 15 residues. Germline-derived CDR1 and CDR2 are DFQATT and SNEGSKA (reference sequence). The junction had 6 bases not matched to a gene; V was cut back by 2 bases and J by 0 bases. The CDR3 reads CSARPGTGSSYEQYF. The CDR3 nucleotides are TGCAGTGCTAGACCCGGGACAGGTAGCTCCTACGAGCAGTACTTC.

This clonotype was found many times. The chain carries TRBV10-3 and TRBJ2-6; D ambiguous. The CDR3 covers 18 residues. The ends were cut back, 0 bases at V and 0 bases at J, with 12 bases in the middle. Germline CDR1 is ENHRY and CDR2 is SYGVKD. This chain's CDR3 is CAISESDGISSGANVLTF. In DNA form, the CDR3 reads TGTGCCATCAGTGAGTCGGATGGGATTAGCTCTGGGGCCAACGTCCTGACTTTC.

The V gene is TRBV20-1, the J gene TRBJ1-2; 9 bases agree with TRBD1. This CDR3 is built from 17 residues. With V trimmed by 3 bases and J by 7 bases, 18 bases remained unmatched. Germline V gene data show CDR1 as DFQATT and CDR2 as SNEGSKA (reference sequence). The CDR3 is CSASSPGQGYQRSGYTF. CDR3 sequence (DNA): TGCAGTGCTAGTTCTCCGGGACAGGGTTATCAACGGTCTGGCTACACCTTC.

This clonotype was recorded a few times. The V and J genes are TRBV19 and TRBJ2-7; D call uncertain. The CDR3 is made up of 12 amino acids. V was clipped by 3 bases and J by 5 bases, with 8 bases between them. In germline, CDR1 is LNHDA, CDR2 SQIVND (reference sequence). The CDR3 loop reads CASSIGHHEQYF. In nucleotides, the CDR3 is TGTGCCAGTAGTATCGGCCACCACGAGCAGTACTTC.

This clonotype was counted ten times or more. J is TRBJ1-6 and V is TRBV12-3 or TRBV12-4; 7 bases align to TRBD1. The CDR3 length is 16 residues. The junction had 8 bases not matched to a gene; V was cut back by 2 bases and J by 7 bases. This chain's CDR3 is CASSLSRGLGNSPLHF. CDR3 nucleotide sequence: TGTGCCAGCAGTTTAAGTAGGGGGCTTGGGAATTCACCCCTCCACTTT.

Many counts were recorded for this clonotype. The V gene is TRBV12-3 or TRBV12-4, the J gene TRBJ2-3; TRBD2 aligns across 12 bases. The CDR3 runs to 16 residues. V dropped 6 bases and J dropped 3; count of bases not matched to a gene: 7. CDR3 DNA: TGTGCCAGCAGCTCGACTAGCGGGAGTGGTACAGATACGCAGTATTTT. Translated: CASSSTSGSGTDTQYF.

The table lists this clonotype with a few counts. J is TRBJ1-1 and V is TRBV10-3; D possibly corresponds to TRBD1 (5 bases). V lost 3 bases, J lost 1 base, and 9 bases lay in between. The germline V gene has CDR1 ENHRY and CDR2 SYGVKD. This CDR3 comprises 14 residues. CDR3 sequence reads: CAISDRTQNTEAFF. The CDR3 region has the DNA TGTGCCATCAGTGATAGGACACAGAACACTGAAGCTTTCTTT.

This clonotype was counted at least ten times. The chain uses TRBV4-3 and TRBJ2-7; 7 bases are a match to TRBD2. V gave up 3 bases and J gave up 1 base; unmatched junction bases: 0. Per germline, CDR1 LGHNA and CDR2 YSLEER. The CDR3 runs 13 residues. The CDR3 coding sequence is TGCGCCAGCAGCCAGGGACTATCCTACGAGCAGTACTTC. It yields the protein CASSQGLSYEQYF.

This clonotype was observed many times. The V call is TRBV7-3, the J call TRBJ2-2; D remains ambiguous. Per germline, CDR1 SGHTA and CDR2 FQGTGA. V was trimmed by 5 bases and J by 5 bases, leaving 6 bases between them. The CDR3 length is 12 residues. The CDR3 DNA reads as TGTGCCAGCAGCCCAACTACCGGGGAGCTGTTTTTT. Translation gives CASSPTTGELFF.

At least ten counts were recorded for this clonotype. The V and J genes are TRBV5-6 and TRBJ2-1, with a possible D match to TRBD2 (6 bases). The germline V gene has CDR1 SGHDT and CDR2 YYEEEE. Trimming removed 3 bases at V and 8 bases at J, with 21 bases between. CDR3 length: 16 residues. Written as DNA, the CDR3 is TGTGCCAGCAGCTCGTCGGGAGTATCTCCTTGGGATGAGCAGTTCTTC. Amino acids: CASSSSGVSPWDEQFF. Together with reference TRBV5-6 and TRBJ2-1, the CDR3 gives the full variable domain: DAGVTQSPTHLIKTRGQQVTLRCSPKSGHDTVSWYQQALGQGPQFIFQYYEEEERQRGNFPDRFSGHQFPNYSSELNVNALLLGDSALYLCASSSSGVSPWDEQFFGPGTRLTVL.

Regarding this clonotype: A read error may explain this, as a much larger clone is one base away. V gene TRBV27 combines with J gene TRBJ1-1; TRBD1 matches at 7 bases. Germline CDR1 reads MNHEY; CDR2 reads SMNVEV (reference sequence). The CDR3 sequence is 12 residues long. For the CDR3, the DNA is TGTGCCGGCAGTTACTCAGGACAGGCAGCTTTCTTT. As protein: CAGSYSGQAAFF.

CDR3 residues: CASGSTGYEQYF. The CDR3 bases are TGTGCTAGTGGTTCCACAGGCTACGAGCAGTACTTC. The chain combines TRBV12-5 with TRBJ2-7; TRBD1 might be the D (5 bases). The CDR3 is made up of 12 amino acids. V dropped 4 bases and J dropped 3 bases, with 7 bases sitting between them. CDR1 is LGHNT and CDR2 is FRNRAP in the germline V gene.

The sample holds a few counts of this clonotype. V is TRBV25-1 and J is TRBJ2-5, with D uncertain. V shed 8 bases and J shed 4 bases, with 5 bases lying between them. CDR1 and CDR2 (germline): MGHDK, SYGVNS. This CDR3 spans 10 amino acids. DNA of the CDR3: TGTGCCAGCGTGGGAGAGACCCAGTACTTC. Its protein is CASVGETQYF.

This clonotype was counted at least ten times. The V call is TRBV12-3 or TRBV12-4, the J call TRBJ2-1, with D possibly matching TRBD2 (5 bases). The V end lost 2 bases, the J end lost 6 bases, and 8 bases lay between the germline ends. The CDR3 totals 13 residues. CDR3 in amino acids: CASSLMLANEQFF. The CDR3 DNA sequence: TGTGCCAGCAGTTTAATGCTAGCCAATGAGCAGTTCTTC.

This clonotype was detected ten times or more. V and J are TRBV5-1 and TRBJ2-7; D remains ambiguous. CDR3 length equals 14 residues. From germline, CDR1 is SGHRS and CDR2 YFSETQ. The germline V and J ends were trimmed by 0 bases and 0 bases, with 7 bases remaining between them. The CDR3 DNA follows: TGCGCCAGCAGCTTGGTTGGCCACTCCTACGAGCAGTACTTC. As protein: CASSLVGHSYEQYF.